Listed here are 6 T cell receptor beta chains from one sample, sequenced in a study of early T cells in non-severe SARS-CoV-2 infection. Using its own MiXCR run on the 5' RACE reads, TCRdb lists one record per CDR3 protein. This table has roughly 100,000 distinct CDR3 sequences, about an eighth appearing once. Sequencing was performed on whole blood. Receptors originate from an adult who was a healthcare worker with PCR-confirmed SARS-CoV-2 infection or an uninfected control (not recorded which).

This clonotype has just a few counts. The chain combines TRBV11-2 with TRBJ2-5; 7 bases match TRBD1. The V segment lost 6 bases and the J segment 0 bases; nucleotides outside the gene matches: 7. In germline, CDR1 is SGHAT, CDR2 FQNNGV. The CDR3 is 15 amino acids. Written as DNA, the CDR3 is TGTGCCAGCAGTAATACCGGGACAGACCAAGAGACCCAGTACTTC. Protein sequence: CASSNTGTDQETQYF.

CDR3: CASARGPDYNEQFF. CDR3 in DNA: TGCGCCAGCGCCCGTGGTCCTGACTACAATGAGCAGTTCTTC. The rearrangement links TRBV4-1 to TRBJ2-1; D not resolved. The CDR3 has 14 residues. V was trimmed by 8 bases and J by 3 bases, leaving 14 bases between them. Per germline, CDR1 MGHRA and CDR2 YSYEKL.

This clonotype has only a few counts. The chain links TRBV12-3 or TRBV12-4 to TRBJ2-1; the D gene could be TRBD1 or TRBD2 (5 bases each). The CDR3 has 14 amino acids. V lost 3 bases, J lost 10 bases, and 16 bases lay in between. CDR3 nucleotides: TGTGCCAGCAGTTTCCCGGGACGGCCGACGGAGCAGTTCTTC. Its protein product is CASSFPGRPTEQFF.

A few counts support this clonotype. The rearrangement joins TRBV28 to TRBJ2-6; perhaps TRBD1 as D (5 bases). The germline gives CDR1 MDHEN, CDR2 SYDVKM. The ends were cut back, 8 bases at V and 0 bases at J, with 14 bases in the middle. CDR3 length equals 16 residues. The CDR3, as DNA: TGTGCCAGCCTACGCCCCACAGGCTCTGGGGCCAACGTCCTGACTTTC. Encoded protein: CASLRPTGSGANVLTF.

This clonotype was picked up many times. V is TRBV2 and J is TRBJ1-1; 10 bases are a match to TRBD1. After removal of 4 bases from V and 5 bases from J, the junction contained 7 bases not matched to a gene. Germline V CDR1 and CDR2: SNHLY, FYNNEI. This CDR3 spans 15 amino acids. CDR3 DNA: TGTGCCAGCAGTGCGGGGACAGGGGTGGGAACTGAAGCTTTCTTT. The encoded protein is CASSAGTGVGTEAFF.

This clonotype was seen repeatedly, ten times or more. The rearrangement links TRBV20-1 to TRBJ1-1; 9 positions match TRBD1. Trimming removed 1 base from V and 2 bases from J; junction bases left unmatched: 8. Germline loops: CDR1 DFQATT, CDR2 SNEGSKA (reference sequence). The CDR3 is 16 residues long. The CDR3 spells CSARVPPGQGNTEAFF. The CDR3 nucleotides read TGCAGTGCTAGAGTTCCCCCGGGACAGGGTAACACTGAAGCTTTCTTT.